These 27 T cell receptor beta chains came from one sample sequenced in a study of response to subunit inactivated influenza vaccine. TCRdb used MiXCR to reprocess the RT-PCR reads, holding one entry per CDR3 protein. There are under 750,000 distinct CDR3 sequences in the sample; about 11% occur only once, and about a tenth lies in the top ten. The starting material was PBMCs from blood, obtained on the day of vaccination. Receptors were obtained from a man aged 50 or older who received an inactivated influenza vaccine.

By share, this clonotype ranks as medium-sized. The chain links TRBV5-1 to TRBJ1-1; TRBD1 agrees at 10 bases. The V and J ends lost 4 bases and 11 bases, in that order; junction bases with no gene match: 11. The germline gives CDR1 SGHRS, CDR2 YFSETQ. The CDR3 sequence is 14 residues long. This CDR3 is CASSNRDRGLGAFF. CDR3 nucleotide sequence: TGCGCCAGCAGCAACCGGGACAGGGGACTGGGGGCTTTCTTT.

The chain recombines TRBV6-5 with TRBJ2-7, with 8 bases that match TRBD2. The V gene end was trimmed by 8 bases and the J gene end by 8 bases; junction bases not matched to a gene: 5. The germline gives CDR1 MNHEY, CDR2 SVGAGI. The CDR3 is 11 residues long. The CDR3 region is CASSGGGKQYF. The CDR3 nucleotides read TGTGCCAGCTCGGGGGGGGGGAAGCAGTACTTC.

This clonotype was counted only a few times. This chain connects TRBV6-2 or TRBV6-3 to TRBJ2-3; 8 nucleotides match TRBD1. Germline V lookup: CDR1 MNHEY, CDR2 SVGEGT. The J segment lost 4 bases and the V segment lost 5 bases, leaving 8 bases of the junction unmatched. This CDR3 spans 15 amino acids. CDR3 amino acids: CASSRNRGSADTQYF. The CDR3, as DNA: TGTGCCAGCAGTCGAAACAGGGGGTCCGCAGATACGCAGTATTTT.

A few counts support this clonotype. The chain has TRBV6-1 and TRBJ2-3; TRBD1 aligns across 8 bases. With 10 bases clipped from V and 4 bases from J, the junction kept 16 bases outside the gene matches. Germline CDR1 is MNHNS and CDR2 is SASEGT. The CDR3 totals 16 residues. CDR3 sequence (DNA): TGTGCCACCCGACGGGTGGGCAGGGGGCTGCCAGATACGCAGTATTTT. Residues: CATRRVGRGLPDTQYF.

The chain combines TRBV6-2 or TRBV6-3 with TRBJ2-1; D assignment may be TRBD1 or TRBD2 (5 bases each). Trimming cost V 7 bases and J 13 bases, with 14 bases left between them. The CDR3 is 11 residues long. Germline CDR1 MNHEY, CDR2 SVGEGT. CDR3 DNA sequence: TGTGCCAGCACGGGCCGGGGCTCCCAGTTCTTC. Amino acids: CASTGRGSQFF.

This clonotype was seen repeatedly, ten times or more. CDR3 protein: CASSQDYLSSYNEQFF. The CDR3 DNA is TGTGCCAGCAGCCAAGACTATCTCAGCTCCTACAATGAGCAGTTCTTC. The rearrangement joins TRBV14 to TRBJ2-1; D call uncertain. Trimming cost V 0 bases and J 0 bases, with 9 bases left between them. The CDR3 has 16 amino acids. CDR1 is SGHDN, CDR2 FVKESK, per germline. Drawing the rest from reference TRBV14 and TRBJ2-1, the complete variable domain is EAGVTQFPSHSVIEKGQTVTLRCDPISGHDNLYWYRRVMGKEIKFLLHFVKESKQDESGMPNNRFLAERTGGTYSTLKVQPAELEDSGVYFCASSQDYLSSYNEQFFGPGTRLTVL.

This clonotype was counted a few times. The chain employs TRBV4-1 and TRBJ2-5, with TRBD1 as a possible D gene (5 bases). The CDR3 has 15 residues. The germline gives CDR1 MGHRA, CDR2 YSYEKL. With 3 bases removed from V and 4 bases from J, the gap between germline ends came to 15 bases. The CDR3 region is CASSHTLRGLETQYF. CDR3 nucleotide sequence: TGCGCCAGCAGCCATACTTTAAGGGGCTTAGAGACCCAGTACTTC.

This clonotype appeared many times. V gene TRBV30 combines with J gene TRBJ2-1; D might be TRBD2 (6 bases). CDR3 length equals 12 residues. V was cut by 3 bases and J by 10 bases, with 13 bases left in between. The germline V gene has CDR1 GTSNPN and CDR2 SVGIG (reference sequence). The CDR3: CAWRGTAREQFF. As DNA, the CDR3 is TGTGCCTGGAGGGGGACTGCACGGGAGCAGTTCTTC.

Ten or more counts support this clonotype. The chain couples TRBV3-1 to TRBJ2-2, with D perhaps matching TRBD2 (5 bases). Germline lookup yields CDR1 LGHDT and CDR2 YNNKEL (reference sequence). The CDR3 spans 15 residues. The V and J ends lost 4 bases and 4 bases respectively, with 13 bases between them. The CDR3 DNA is TGTGCCAGCAGCCCGCGAGGGTCCCTCACCGGGGAGCTGTTTTTT. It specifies CASSPRGSLTGELFF.

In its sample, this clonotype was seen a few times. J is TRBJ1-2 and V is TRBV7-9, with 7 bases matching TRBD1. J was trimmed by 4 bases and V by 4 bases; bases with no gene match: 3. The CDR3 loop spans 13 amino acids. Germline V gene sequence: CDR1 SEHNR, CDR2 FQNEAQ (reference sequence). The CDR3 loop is CASSSTGFYGYTF. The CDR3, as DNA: TGTGCCAGCAGCTCGACAGGGTTCTATGGCTACACCTTC.

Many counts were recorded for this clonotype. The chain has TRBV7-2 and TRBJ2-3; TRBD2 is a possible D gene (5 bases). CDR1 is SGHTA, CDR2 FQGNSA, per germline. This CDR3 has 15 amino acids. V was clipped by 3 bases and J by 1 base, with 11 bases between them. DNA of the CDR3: TGTGCCAGCAGCTTTACTATCGGGGGCACAGATACGCAGTATTTT. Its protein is CASSFTIGGTDTQYF.

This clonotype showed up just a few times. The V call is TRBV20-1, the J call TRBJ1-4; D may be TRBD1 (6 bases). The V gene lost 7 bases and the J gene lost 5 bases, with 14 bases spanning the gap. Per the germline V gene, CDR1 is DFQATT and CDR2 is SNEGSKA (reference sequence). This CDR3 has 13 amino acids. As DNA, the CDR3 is TGCAGTGTTGGACAGAACATAAATGAAAAACTGTTTTTT. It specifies CSVGQNINEKLFF.

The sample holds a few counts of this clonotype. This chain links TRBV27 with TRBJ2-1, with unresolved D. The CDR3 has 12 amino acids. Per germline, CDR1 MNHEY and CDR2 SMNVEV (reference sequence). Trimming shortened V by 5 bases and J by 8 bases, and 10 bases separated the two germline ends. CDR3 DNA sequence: TGTGCCAGCAGTCCACGTGAGGATGAGCAGTTCTTC. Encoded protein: CASSPREDEQFF.

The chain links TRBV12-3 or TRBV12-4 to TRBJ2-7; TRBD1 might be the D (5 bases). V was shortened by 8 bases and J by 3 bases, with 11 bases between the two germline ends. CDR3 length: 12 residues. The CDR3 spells CASQKGVYEQYF. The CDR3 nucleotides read TGTGCCAGCCAAAAAGGGGTCTACGAGCAGTACTTC.

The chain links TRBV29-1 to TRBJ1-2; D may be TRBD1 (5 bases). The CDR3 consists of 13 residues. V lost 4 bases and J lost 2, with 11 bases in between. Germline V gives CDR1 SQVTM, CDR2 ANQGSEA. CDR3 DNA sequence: TGCAGCGTTGGGGGGACGGTGAACTATGGCTACACCTTC. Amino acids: CSVGGTVNYGYTF.

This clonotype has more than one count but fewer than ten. In DNA form, the CDR3 reads TGTGCCAGCAGTTACTCGCCGGGACAAAAGGGGGAGAACACTGAAGCTTTCTTT. It specifies CASSYSPGQKGENTEAFF. This chain links TRBV6-5 with TRBJ1-1; D perhaps matches TRBD1 (6 bases). This CDR3 comprises 18 residues. Looked up from germline, CDR1 is MNHEY and CDR2 is SVGAGI. V shed 0 bases and J shed 1 base, with 18 bases lying between them.

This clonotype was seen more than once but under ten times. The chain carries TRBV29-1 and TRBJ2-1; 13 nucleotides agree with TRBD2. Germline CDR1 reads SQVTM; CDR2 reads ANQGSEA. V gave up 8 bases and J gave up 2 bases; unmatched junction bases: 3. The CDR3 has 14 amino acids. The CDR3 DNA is TGCAGCTTGACTAGCGGGGGGCCCTACAATGAGCAGTTCTTC. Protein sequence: CSLTSGGPYNEQFF.

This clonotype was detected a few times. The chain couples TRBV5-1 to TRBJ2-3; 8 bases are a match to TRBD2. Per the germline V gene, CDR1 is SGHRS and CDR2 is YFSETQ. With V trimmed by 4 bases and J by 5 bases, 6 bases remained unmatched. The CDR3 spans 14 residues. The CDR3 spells CASSRSGNVDTQYF. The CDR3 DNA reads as TGCGCCAGCAGCCGTAGCGGGAATGTAGATACGCAGTATTTT.

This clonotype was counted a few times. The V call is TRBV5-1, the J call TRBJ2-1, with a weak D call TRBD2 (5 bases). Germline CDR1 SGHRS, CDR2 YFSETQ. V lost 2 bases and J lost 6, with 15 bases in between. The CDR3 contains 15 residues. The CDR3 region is CASSLGARVGNEQFF. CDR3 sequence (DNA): TGCGCCAGCAGCTTAGGAGCGCGGGTCGGCAATGAGCAGTTCTTC.

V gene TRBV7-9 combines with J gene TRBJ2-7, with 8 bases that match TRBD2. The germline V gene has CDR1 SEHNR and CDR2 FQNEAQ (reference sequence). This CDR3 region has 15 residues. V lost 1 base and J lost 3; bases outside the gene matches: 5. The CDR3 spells CASSLVFSGDYEQYF. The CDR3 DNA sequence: TGTGCCAGCAGCTTAGTTTTTAGCGGGGACTACGAGCAGTACTTC.

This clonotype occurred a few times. The CDR3 region is CASSLDPSKGYTF. CDR3 in DNA: TGCGCCAGCAGCTTGGATCCCAGTAAGGGCTACACCTTC. V is TRBV5-1 and J is TRBJ1-2; D is uncertain. The V and J ends lost 0 bases and 8 bases respectively, with 11 bases between them. The V gene's germline CDR1 is SGHRS and CDR2 YFSETQ. This CDR3 is built from 13 residues.

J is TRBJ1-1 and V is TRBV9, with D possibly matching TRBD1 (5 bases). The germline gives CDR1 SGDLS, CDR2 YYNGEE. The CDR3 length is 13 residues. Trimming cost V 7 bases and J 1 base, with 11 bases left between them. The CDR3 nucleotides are TGTGCCAGCGGAAGACAGAGGAACACTGAAGCTTTCTTT. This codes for CASGRQRNTEAFF.

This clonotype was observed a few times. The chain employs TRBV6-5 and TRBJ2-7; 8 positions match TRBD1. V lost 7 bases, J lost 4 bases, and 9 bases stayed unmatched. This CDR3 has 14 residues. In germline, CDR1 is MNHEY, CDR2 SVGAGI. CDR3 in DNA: TGTGCCAGCATTTTCAGACAGGGGATTTACGAGCAGTACTTC. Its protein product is CASIFRQGIYEQYF.

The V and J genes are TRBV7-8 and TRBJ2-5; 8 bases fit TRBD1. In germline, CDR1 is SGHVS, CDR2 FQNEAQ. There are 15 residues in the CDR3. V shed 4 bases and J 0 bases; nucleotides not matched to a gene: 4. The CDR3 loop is CASSSDRGYQETQYF. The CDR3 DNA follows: TGTGCCAGCAGCTCAGACAGGGGCTACCAAGAGACCCAGTACTTC.

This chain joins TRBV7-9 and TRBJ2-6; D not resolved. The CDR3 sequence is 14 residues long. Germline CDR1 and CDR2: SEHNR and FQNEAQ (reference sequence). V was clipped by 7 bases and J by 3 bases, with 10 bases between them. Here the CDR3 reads CASTPYGGANVLTF. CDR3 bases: TGTGCCAGCACCCCTTATGGTGGGGCCAACGTCCTGACTTTC.

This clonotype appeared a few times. CDR3 sequence reads: CASSPLAERETQYF. The DNA for the CDR3 is TGTGCCAGCAGTCCCCTCGCGGAGCGAGAGACCCAGTACTTC. The V gene is TRBV27, the J gene TRBJ2-5; D is unresolved. Germline CDR1 MNHEY, CDR2 SMNVEV (reference sequence). Trimming left V 5 bases short and J 4 bases short, with 14 bases between. The CDR3 has 14 amino acids.

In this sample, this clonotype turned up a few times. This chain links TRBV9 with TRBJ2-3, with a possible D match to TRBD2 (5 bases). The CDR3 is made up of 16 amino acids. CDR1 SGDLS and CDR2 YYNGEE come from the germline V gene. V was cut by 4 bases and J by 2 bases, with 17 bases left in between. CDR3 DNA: TGTGCCAGCAGCCCTCCTCGCGGGCCACACACAGATACGCAGTATTTT. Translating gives CASSPPRGPHTDTQYF.